This T cell receptor beta chain was sequenced during a study of response to subunit inactivated influenza vaccine. Study observations and caveats: T cells newly recruited by each seasonal influenza vaccination are few, the authors suggested.

This clonotype was picked up a small number of times. Its specificity is unknown. TCRdb reprocessed the RT-PCR reads via MiXCR and lists one record per CDR3 protein. The sample shows approximately 500,000 distinct CDR3 sequences, 10% to 15% of them seen only once. In germline, CDR1 is MDHEN, CDR2 SYDVKM. The V and J ends lost 2 bases and 0 bases respectively, with 8 bases between them. CDR3 length: 15 residues. The TCR sequence derives from a man aged 45-65 years who received an inactivated influenza vaccine. The sequencing used PBMCs from blood, collected 40 to 50 days after vaccination. This chain uses TRBV28 with TRBJ2-4, with D unclear. CDR3 coding DNA: TGTGCCAGCAGTTTAAGACACTTAGCCAAAAACATTCAGTACTTC. Translating it yields CASSLRHLAKNIQYF.